Sequencing of this T cell receptor (beta chain) was carried out in a study of T cells after yellow fever vaccination. This clonotype was observed many times. What it binds is not known. V was trimmed by 3 bases and J by 6 bases, leaving 12 bases between them. Looked up from germline, CDR1 is LGHNA and CDR2 is YNFKEQ. This CDR3 comprises 13 residues. A universal primer site and UMIs were added as TCR cDNA was made by 5'RACE template switching. One entry per CDR3 protein results from TCRdb running MiXCR on the 5' RACE reads. The table records 60,000 to 95,000 distinct CDR3 sequences, more than 5.5% of them present only once. Overall study findings and caveats: Shared CD4/CD8 clonotypes were a small share, likely from convergent recombination. From the bulk population, abundant clonotypes could contaminate and appear within FACS-sorted repertoires.

This chain joins TRBV4-2 and TRBJ2-7; D possibly corresponds to TRBD1 (5 bases). Sequencing was performed on CD8+ T cells sorted from PBMCs, taken 10 days after the first yellow fever vaccination. This TCR came from a man between 18 and 29 years old who received the YFV17D yellow fever vaccine. The CDR3 DNA follows: TGTGCCAGCAGCCATATGGCAGGGATCGAGCAGTACTTC. Its translation: CASSHMAGIEQYF.